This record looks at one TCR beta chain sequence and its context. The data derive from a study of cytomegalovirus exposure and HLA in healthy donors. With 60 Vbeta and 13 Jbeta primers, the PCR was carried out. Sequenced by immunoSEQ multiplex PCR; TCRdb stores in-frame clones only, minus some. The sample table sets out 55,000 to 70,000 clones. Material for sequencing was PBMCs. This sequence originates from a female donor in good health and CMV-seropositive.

CDR3 DNA sequence: TGTGCCAGCAGCCAGGAAAGCGGAGGGTTTGCCGGGGAGCTGTTTTTT. It specifies CASSQESGGFAGELFF. The V call is TRBV4-2, the J call TRBJ2-2; maybe TRBD2 (6 bases). Between the trimmed V and J ends, which lost 3 bases and 6 bases, there was a span of 17 bases. CDR3 size: 16 residues. The germline V gene encodes CDR1 LGHNA and CDR2 YNFKEQ.